This record looks at one T cell receptor (beta chain) sequence and its context. The data stem from a study of T cells in Graves' hyperthyroidism and ophthalmopathy. TCR beta CDR3 sequences were amplified from RNA transcripts. First-round RT-PCR targeting the TCR CDR3 was performed with the HTBI primer set. From the multiplex PCR reads, TCRdb called clonotypes with MiXCR, one entry per CDR3 protein. Of 300,000 to 400,000 distinct CDR3 sequences listed, 21% are singletons. Participants, patients aged 18 to 65, had newly diagnosed hyperthyroidism with a duration under 2 months. Sequences were obtained from blood. This receptor was identified in a woman aged 45-60 years with Graves' hyperthyroidism.

CDR3 bases: TGTGCCATCAGCGTTCAGCGGGATGGAGGGTACGAGCAGTACTTC. It specifies CAISVQRDGGYEQYF. The chain has TRBV10-3 and TRBJ2-7; 7 bases are shared with TRBD2. Trimming took 6 bases from V and 4 from J; bases not matched to a gene: 12. CDR1 and CDR2 (germline): ENHRY, SYGVKD. The CDR3 is 15 residues long.